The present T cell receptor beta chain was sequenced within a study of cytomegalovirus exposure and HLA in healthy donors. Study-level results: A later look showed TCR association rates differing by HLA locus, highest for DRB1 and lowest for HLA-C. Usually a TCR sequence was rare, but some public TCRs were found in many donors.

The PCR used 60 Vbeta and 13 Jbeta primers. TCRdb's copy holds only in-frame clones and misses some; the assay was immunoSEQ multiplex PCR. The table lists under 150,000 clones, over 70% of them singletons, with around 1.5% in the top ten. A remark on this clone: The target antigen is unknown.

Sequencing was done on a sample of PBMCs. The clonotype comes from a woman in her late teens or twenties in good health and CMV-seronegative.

The CDR3 DNA sequence: TGTGCCAGCAGCGATCAACGACAGGCAGTTAGGACCTTC. This translates into CASSDQRQAVRTF. This chain uses TRBV7-6 with TRBJ1-2, with D possibly matching TRBD1 (6 bases). CDR3 length equals 13 residues. V lost 5 bases and J lost 14, with 21 bases in between. Germline CDR1 reads SGHVS; CDR2 reads FNYEAQ.